This T cell receptor beta chain was recorded in a study of T cells expressing NK-cell markers (dated by TCRdb to the early 2020s). About the full investigation: In sorted CD3+CD56+NKG2C+, CD3+CD56+NKG2C- and CD3+CD56-NKG2C+ T-cell subsets from eight or nine donors, TCR beta-chain repertoires were profiled. Seven of the eight sequenced donors were HCMV-seropositive and one was HCMV-seronegative. All eight donors whose samples were sequenced were randomly selected healthy volunteers, three of them men and five women. Illumina HiSeq 2000/2500, MiSeq or NextSeq was used to sequence libraries as 2 x 150 bp reads.

Worth noting for this clonotype: The target of this receptor is not known.

HCMV-specific IgG was detected in serum with a commercial ELISA kit to determine HCMV serostatus. Ficoll density gradient centrifugation was used to isolate peripheral blood mononuclear cells from blood. General findings and caveats noted by the study authors: Those dominant clonotypes were again the most abundant among CD3+CD56-NKG2C+ cells in a few donors, at roughly 25-65%. For roughly six donors, the dominant CD3+CD56+NKG2C+ clonotypes were among the top 10 CD8+ clonotypes and accounted for roughly 1.0-7.5% of CD8+ T cells. Whether the expanded NKG2C-expressing T cell clones were specific for HCMV antigens was left unclear.

For sequencing, an Illumina HiSeq 2000 was employed. 5'RACE template switching, by which a universal primer site and unique molecular identifiers were added, was used to make TCR beta cDNA libraries. cDNA synthesis was primed from the TCR beta constant segment, followed by two successive PCR amplification steps. From the authors' description of their analysis: MIGEC was used to demultiplex reads and group the reads by UMI, and MiTCR was used to assemble and quantify clonotypes. To remove erroneous sequences, TCR cDNA sequences were retained only when supported by two or more reads. The tcR package was used for downstream repertoire analysis, with clonotypes matched between fractions based on CDR3 nucleotide sequence plus V segment. VDJmatch was used to annotate antigen specificity against VDJdb, with one amino acid substitution in CDR3 allowed. TCRdb reprocessed the sequencing reads and holds a single record per CDR3 protein sequence, with no DNA. TCRdb, not the original authors, processed these V and J calls. The sample table gives 350,000 to 450,000 distinct CDR3 sequences. The leading ten clones occupy about 5.2% of the sample.

The specimen sequenced was blood T cells: a sorted CD56 or NKG2C T cell subset, CD4+ or CD8+ T cells, or bulk PBMC T cells (not recorded which). The source of this sequence is a man aged 18-70 years in good health.

The CDR3 region reads CASSHLNRGNGYTF. The rearrangement joined TRBV12-3 or TRBV12-4 to TRBJ1-2; without DNA, the TCRdb call of TRBD1 cannot be checked. The CDR3 covers 14 residues, taking in both the cysteine and the phenylalanine. Only the protein sequence is given.